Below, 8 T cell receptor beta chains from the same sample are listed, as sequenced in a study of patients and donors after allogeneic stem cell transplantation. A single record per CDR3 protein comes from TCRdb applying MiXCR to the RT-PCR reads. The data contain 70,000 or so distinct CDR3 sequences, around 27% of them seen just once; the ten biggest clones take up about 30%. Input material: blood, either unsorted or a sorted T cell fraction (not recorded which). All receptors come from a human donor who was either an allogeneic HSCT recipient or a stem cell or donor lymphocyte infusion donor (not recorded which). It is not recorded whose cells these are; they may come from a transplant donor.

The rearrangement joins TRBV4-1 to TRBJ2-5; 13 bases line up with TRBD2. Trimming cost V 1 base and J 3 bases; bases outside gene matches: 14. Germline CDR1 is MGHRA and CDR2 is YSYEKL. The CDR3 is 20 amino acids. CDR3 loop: CASSQVRTGLAGRGEETQYF. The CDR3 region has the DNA TGCGCCAGCAGCCAAGTCCGAACGGGACTAGCGGGGAGAGGGGAAGAGACCCAGTACTTC.

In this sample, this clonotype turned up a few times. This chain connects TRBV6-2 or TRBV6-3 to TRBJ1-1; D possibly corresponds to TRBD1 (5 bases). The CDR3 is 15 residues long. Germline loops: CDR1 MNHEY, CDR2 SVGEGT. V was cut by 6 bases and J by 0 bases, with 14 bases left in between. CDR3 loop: CASSSRQNMNTEAFF. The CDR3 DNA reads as TGTGCCAGCAGCTCACGACAGAATATGAACACTGAAGCTTTCTTT.

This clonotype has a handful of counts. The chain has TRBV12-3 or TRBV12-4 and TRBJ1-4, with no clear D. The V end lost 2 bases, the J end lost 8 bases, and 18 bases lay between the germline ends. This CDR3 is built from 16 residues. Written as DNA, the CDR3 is TGTGCCAGCAGTTTATACCTTCAGCAAGATTGGGAAAAACTGTTTTTT. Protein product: CASSLYLQQDWEKLFF.

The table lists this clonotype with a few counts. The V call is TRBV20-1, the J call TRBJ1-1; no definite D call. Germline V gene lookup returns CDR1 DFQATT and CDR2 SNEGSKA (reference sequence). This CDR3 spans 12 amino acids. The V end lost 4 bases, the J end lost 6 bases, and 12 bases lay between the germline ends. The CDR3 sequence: CSANRDGAEAFF. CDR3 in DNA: TGCAGTGCTAACCGAGACGGGGCTGAAGCTTTCTTT.

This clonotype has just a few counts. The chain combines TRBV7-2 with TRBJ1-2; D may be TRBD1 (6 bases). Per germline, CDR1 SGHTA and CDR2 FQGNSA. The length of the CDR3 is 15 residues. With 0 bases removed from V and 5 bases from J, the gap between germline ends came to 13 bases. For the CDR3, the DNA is TGTGCCAGCAGCTTAGCCGGGGCTACAGGGTATGGCTACACCTTC. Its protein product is CASSLAGATGYGYTF.

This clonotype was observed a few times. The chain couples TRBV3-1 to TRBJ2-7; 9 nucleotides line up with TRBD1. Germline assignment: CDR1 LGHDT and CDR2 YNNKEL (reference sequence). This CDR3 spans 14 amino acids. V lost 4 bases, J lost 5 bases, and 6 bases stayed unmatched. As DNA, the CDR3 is TGTGCCAGCAGCCTGGACAGGGGCGGGAACGAGCAGTACTTC. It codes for CASSLDRGGNEQYF.

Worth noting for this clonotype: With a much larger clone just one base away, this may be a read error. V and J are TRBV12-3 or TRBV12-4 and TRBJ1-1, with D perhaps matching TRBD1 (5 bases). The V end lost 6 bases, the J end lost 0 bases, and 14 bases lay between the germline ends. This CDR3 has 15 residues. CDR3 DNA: TGTGCCAGCAGGCTCACCGGGGCAGTGAACACTGAAGCTTTCTTT. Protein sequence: CASRLTGAVNTEAFF.

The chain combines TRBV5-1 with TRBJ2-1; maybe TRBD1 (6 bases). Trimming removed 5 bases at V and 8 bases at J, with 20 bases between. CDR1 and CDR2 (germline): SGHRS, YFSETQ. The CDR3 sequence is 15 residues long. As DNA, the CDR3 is TGCGCCAGCAGTTCTCGGTCCCGATCAGGGGATGAGCAGTTCTTC. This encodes CASSSRSRSGDEQFF.